This T cell receptor (beta chain) was retrieved from a study of T cell changes during pregnancy in multiple sclerosis. Some clones are missing from TCRdb's copy, which holds only in-frame ones; the method was immunoSEQ multiplex PCR. This table has roughly 48,000 clones, 80% to 95% appearing once. The TCR originated in a female donor in good health, enrolled as a control in a pregnancy study. Source: CD4+ T cells from peripheral blood mononuclear cells, taken in the second trimester of pregnancy.

This CDR3 reads CASSVGGGRETQYF. CDR3 nucleotide sequence: TGCGCCAGCTCTGTGGGGGGGGGTCGGGAGACCCAGTACTTC. V gene TRBV5-1 combines with J gene TRBJ2-5; TRBD2 matches at 7 bases. This CDR3 is built from 14 residues. J gave up 5 bases and V 7 bases, and 11 bases lay outside the gene matches. The germline CDR1 and CDR2 sequences are SGHRS and YFSETQ.